The T cell receptor (beta chain) under discussion was sequenced for a study of blood T cells in healthy people across ages. This CDR3 is 17 amino acids long. V lost 0 bases, J lost 3 bases, and 15 bases lay in between. The germline V gene encodes CDR1 LGHNA and CDR2 YNFKEQ. It was with a sample-barcoded 5' primer and a J-beta primer mix that a second PCR of about 6 to 11 cycles was run. TCRdb called the 5' RACE reads again in MiXCR, with one record for every CDR3 protein. The sample has hundreds of thousands of distinct CDR3 sequences, less than 45% seen once. This clonotype was counted many times. The chain is built from TRBV4-2 and TRBJ2-4, with D possibly being TRBD1 or TRBD2 (5 bases each). The TCR comes from a man older than 75 in good health. Sequences were obtained from blood. The CDR3 loop is CASSQEITGGGKNIQYF. The CDR3 coding sequence is TGTGCCAGCAGCCAAGAAATAACAGGAGGTGGCAAAAACATTCAGTACTTC.